One sample yielded the 5 T cell receptor beta chains listed below, sequenced in a study of blood T cell repertoires in COVID-19. Using immunoSEQ multiplex PCR, the repertoire was profiled, and TCRdb retains in-frame clones only, with some absent. The sample yields around 170,000 clones, approximately 79% seen once. The sequenced material came from peripheral blood. The receptor set was obtained from a woman of 80 years or more with acute or convalescent COVID-19.

In its sample, this clone was seen a few times. This rearrangement joins TRBV5-5 to TRBJ1-6; tentatively, D is TRBD1 (5 bases). There are 13 residues in the CDR3. V gave up 7 bases and J gave up 10 bases, with 15 bases separating them. Germline V gene data show CDR1 as SGHKS and CDR2 as YYEKEE (reference sequence). In nucleotides, the CDR3 is TGTGCCAGCGGCGGGGCCGAGCGATCACCCCTCCACTTT. Its translation: CASGGAERSPLHF.

V usage is TRBV10-2 and J usage is TRBJ2-3, with 10 nucleotides matching TRBD2. The germline V gene encodes CDR1 WSHSY and CDR2 SAAADI. This CDR3 has 15 residues. After removal of 6 bases from V and 2 bases from J, the junction contained 5 bases not matched to a gene. CDR3 coding DNA: TGCGCCAGCAGCCCCGGACTAGCGGCCACAGATACGCAGTATTTT. Translation gives CASSPGLAATDTQYF.

The rearrangement uses TRBV7-2 and TRBJ2-1; D may be TRBD2 (6 bases). The CDR3 covers 13 residues. Per germline, CDR1 SGHTA and CDR2 FQGNSA. Trimming removed 5 bases at V and 7 bases at J, with 12 bases between. The CDR3 is CASSPSRENEQFF. The CDR3 region has the DNA TGTGCCAGCAGCCCATCCCGGGAGAATGAGCAGTTCTTC.

This chain links TRBV3-1 (or the pseudogene TRBV3-2) with TRBJ1-5; D is unclear. The CDR3 totals 13 residues. Trimming took off 4 bases at V and 5 bases at J, with 9 bases between the two ends. Germline assignment: CDR1 LGHDT and CDR2 YNNKEL (reference sequence). The CDR3 DNA sequence: TGTGCCAGCAGCCTCGACGGAGATCAGCCCCAGCATTTT. Translating it yields CASSLDGDQPQHF.

The CDR3 region is CASSVDPVPQPQHF. The CDR3 DNA reads TGTGCCAGCAGCGTAGATCCCGTTCCCCAGCCCCAGCATTTT. The chain joins TRBV9 to TRBJ1-5; no clear D. The V and J ends lost 0 bases and 7 bases respectively, with 11 bases between them. CDR3 length: 14 amino acids. CDR1 is SGDLS, CDR2 YYNGEE, per germline.